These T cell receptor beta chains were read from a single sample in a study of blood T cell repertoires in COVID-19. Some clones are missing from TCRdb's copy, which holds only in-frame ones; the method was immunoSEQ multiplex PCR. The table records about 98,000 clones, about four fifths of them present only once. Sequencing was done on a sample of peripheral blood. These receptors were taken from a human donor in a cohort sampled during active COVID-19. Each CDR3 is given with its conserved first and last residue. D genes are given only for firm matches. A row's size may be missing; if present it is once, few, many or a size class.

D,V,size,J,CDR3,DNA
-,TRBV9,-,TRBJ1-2,CASSRGHNYGYTF,TGTGCCAGCAGCCGTGGACACAACTATGGCTACACCTTC
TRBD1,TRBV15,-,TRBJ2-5,CATSRETGYQETQYF,TGTGCCACCAGCAGAGAGACAGGGTACCAAGAGACCCAGTACTTC
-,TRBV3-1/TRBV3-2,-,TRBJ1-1,CASSQVEEGRNTEAFF,TGTGCCAGCAGCCAAGTTGAGGAGGGGAGGAACACTGAAGCTTTCTTT
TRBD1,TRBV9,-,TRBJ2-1,CASSVYDRGYNEQFF,TGTGCCAGCAGCGTTTATGACAGGGGATACAATGAGCAGTTCTTC
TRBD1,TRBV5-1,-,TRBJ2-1,CASSSGQGGGEQFF,TGCGCCAGCAGCTCGGGACAGGGGGGAGGGGAGCAGTTCTTC
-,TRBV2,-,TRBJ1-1,CASSATFMNTEAFF,TGTGCCAGCAGCGCGACATTCATGAACACTGAAGCTTTCTTT
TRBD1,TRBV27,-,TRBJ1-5,CASSLVGQGFRQPQHF,TGTGCCAGCAGTTTAGTTGGACAGGGGTTTAGGCAGCCCCAGCATTTT
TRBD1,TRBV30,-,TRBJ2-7,CAWSGRQGIGYEQYF,TGTGCCTGGAGTGGTCGACAGGGGATAGGCTACGAGCAGTACTTC
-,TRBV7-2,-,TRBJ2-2,CASSLALRNTGELFF,TGTGCCAGCAGCTTAGCGCTGCGGAACACCGGGGAGCTGTTTTTT
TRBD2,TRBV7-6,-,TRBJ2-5,CASSSTITSGGAFYETQYF,TGTGCCAGCAGCTCAACCATAACTAGCGGGGGGGCTTTCTACGAGACCCAGTACTTC
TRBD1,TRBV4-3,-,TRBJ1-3,CASSQDDLAGGFTNTIYF,TGCGCCAGCAGCCAAGATGACCTGGCAGGGGGCTTTACAAACACCATATATTTT
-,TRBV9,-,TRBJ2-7,CASSVDLGAYEQYF,TGTGCCAGCAGCGTGGACCTCGGGGCCTACGAGCAGTACTTC
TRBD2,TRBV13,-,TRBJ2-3,CASSYGLVATDTQYF,TGTGCCAGCAGCTACGGACTAGTGGCCACAGATACGCAGTATTTT
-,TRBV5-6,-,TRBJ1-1,CASSAQGSQIGTEAFF,TGTGCCAGCAGCGCACAGGGCTCCCAGATAGGCACTGAAGCTTTCTTT
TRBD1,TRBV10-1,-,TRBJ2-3,CASLKSGGPNTQYF,TGCGCCAGTCTTAAATCAGGGGGTCCGAATACGCAGTATTTT
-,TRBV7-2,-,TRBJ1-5,CASSLNREPNQPQHF,TGTGCCAGCAGCTTGAACAGGGAACCCAATCAGCCCCAGCATTTT
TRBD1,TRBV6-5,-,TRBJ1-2,CASRDSPRGYTF,TGTGCCAGCCGGGACAGTCCCCGGGGCTACACCTTC
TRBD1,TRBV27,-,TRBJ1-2,CASSLKAGGNGYTF,TGTGCCAGCAGTTTAAAGGCAGGGGGGAATGGCTACACCTTC
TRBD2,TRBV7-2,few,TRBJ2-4,CASSLGGGLVQYF,TGTGCCAGCAGCTTAGGAGGGGGACTAGTCCAGTACTTC
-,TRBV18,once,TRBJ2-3,CASSPLGATVTDTQYF,TGTGCCAGCTCACCTCTGGGGGCTACAGTTACAGATACGCAGTATTTT
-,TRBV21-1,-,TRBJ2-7,CASSEERQESSYEQYF,TGTGCCAGCAGCGAAGAGAGACAGGAAAGCTCCTACGAGCAGTACTTC
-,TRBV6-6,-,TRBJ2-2,CASSLSGSVGPGELFF,TGTGCCAGCAGTTTGTCCGGGAGCGTGGGGCCCGGGGAGCTGTTTTTT
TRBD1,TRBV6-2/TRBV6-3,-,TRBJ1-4,CASSPPPRGLAEKLFF,TGTGCCAGCAGTCCACCCCCCAGGGGGTTGGCTGAAAAACTGTTTTTT
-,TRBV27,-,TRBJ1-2,CARILNTF,TGTGCCAGGATACTCAATACCTTC
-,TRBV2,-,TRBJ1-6,CASKAGPNSPLHF,TGTGCCAGCAAGGCAGGGCCGAATTCACCCCTCCACTTT
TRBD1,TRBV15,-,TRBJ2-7,CATSHRGQRAYEQYF,TGTGCCACCAGCCACAGGGGGCAGCGTGCCTACGAGCAGTACTTC
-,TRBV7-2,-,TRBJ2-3,CASSKGTPGVNTQYF,TGTGCCAGCAGCAAAGGTACCCCCGGGGTAAATACGCAGTATTTT
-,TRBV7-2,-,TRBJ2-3,CASSQWAGTSTDTQYF,TGTGCCAGCAGCCAGTGGGCGGGGACTAGCACAGATACGCAGTATTTT
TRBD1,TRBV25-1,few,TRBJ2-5,CASSAQTGAGIGETQYF,TGTGCCAGCAGTGCCCAGACAGGGGCAGGGATAGGAGAGACCCAGTACTTC
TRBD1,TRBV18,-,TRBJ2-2,CASSPGQAKTGELFF,TGTGCCAGCTCACCGGGACAGGCAAAGACCGGGGAGCTGTTTTTT
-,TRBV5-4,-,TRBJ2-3,CASSLKSGGTDTQYF,TGTGCCAGCAGCTTGAAATCCGGGGGCACAGATACGCAGTATTTT
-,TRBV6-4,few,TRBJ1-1,CASARQENTEAFF,TGTGCCAGCGCCAGACAGGAGAACACTGAAGCTTTCTTT
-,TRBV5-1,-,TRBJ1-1,CASSFLPRSLNTEAFF,TGCGCCAGCAGCTTCTTACCGCGTAGCCTGAACACTGAAGCTTTCTTT
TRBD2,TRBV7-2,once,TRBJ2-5,CASSPARTSGGPDHF,TGTGCCAGCAGCCCCGCCAGGACTAGCGGGGGGCCCGATCACTTC
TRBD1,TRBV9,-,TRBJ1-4,CASSGGTGRGKLFF,TGTGCCAGCAGCGGGGGGACAGGGAGAGGAAAACTGTTTTTT
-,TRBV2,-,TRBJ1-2,CASSWEGSGVGYTF,TGTGCCAGCAGCTGGGAGGGAAGTGGAGTTGGCTACACCTTC
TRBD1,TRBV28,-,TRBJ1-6,CASILDRGNSPLHF,TGTGCCAGCATACTGGACAGGGGTAATTCACCCCTCCACTTT
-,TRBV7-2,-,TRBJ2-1,CASSLNEGAYNEQFF,TGTGCCAGCAGCTTAAACGAGGGAGCCTACAATGAGCAGTTCTTC
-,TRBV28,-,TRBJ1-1,CASTLGVGMTEAFF,TGTGCCAGCACCCTAGGGGTCGGAATGACTGAAGCTTTCTTT
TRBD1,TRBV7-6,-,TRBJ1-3,CASSPDREPGNTIYF,TGTGCCAGCAGCCCCGACAGGGAACCTGGAAACACCATATATTTT
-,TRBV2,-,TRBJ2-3,CASSEDMALRTDTQYF,TGTGCCAGCAGTGAAGACATGGCTTTGAGGACAGATACGCAGTATTTT
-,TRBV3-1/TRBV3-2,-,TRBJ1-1,CASSTRGGTNTEAFF,TGTGCCAGCAGCACCCGGGGGGGGACTAACACTGAAGCTTTCTTT
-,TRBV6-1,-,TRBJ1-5,CASSENRGKGQPQHF,TGTGCCAGCAGTGAAAATAGGGGAAAGGGGCAGCCCCAGCATTTT
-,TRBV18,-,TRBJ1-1,CASSPSINHQNTEAFF,TGTGCCAGCTCACCATCTATCAATCACCAGAACACTGAAGCTTTCTTT
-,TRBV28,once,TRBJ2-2,CASTESTGGELFF,TGTGCCAGCACCGAATCGACAGGCGGGGAGCTGTTTTTT
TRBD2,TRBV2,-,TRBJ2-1,CASRNRAGGPYNEQFF,TGTGCCAGCAGAAACAGAGCGGGGGGGCCCTACAATGAGCAGTTCTTC
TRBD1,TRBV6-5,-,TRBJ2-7,CASSYYRDRDYEQYF,TGTGCCAGCAGTTACTACCGGGACAGGGACTACGAGCAGTACTTC
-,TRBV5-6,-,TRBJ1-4,CASSLRVVANEKLFF,TGTGCCAGCAGCTTGAGAGTCGTGGCTAATGAAAAACTGTTTTTT
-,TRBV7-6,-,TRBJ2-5,CASSFFRETQYF,TGTGCCAGCAGCTTTTTTCGGGAGACCCAGTACTTC